This T cell receptor (beta chain) was retrieved from a study of blood T cell repertoires in COVID-19. Study information: Spain, Italy and the United States supplied samples that represented acute and convalescent COVID-19. T cells, B-cell-depleted T cells, or PBMCs provided the cDNA or gDNA that served as material.

Sequencing used immunoSEQ multiplex PCR; TCRdb keeps in-frame clones, though not all of them. The sample yields over 200,000 clones, approximately 90% seen once. The TCR comes from a man aged 25 to 40 who had recovered from COVID-19. The specimen was peripheral blood.

CDR3 coding DNA: TGTGCCAGCAGCCCAGGACTAGCGGGGGCCTACGAGCAGTACTTC. It translates to CASSPGLAGAYEQYF. V gene TRBV3-1 (or the pseudogene TRBV3-2) combines with J gene TRBJ2-7, with 13 bases matching TRBD2. The germline V gene encodes CDR1 LGHDT and CDR2 YNNKEL (reference sequence). J gave up 2 bases and V 4 bases, and 2 bases lay outside the gene matches. CDR3 length equals 15 residues.